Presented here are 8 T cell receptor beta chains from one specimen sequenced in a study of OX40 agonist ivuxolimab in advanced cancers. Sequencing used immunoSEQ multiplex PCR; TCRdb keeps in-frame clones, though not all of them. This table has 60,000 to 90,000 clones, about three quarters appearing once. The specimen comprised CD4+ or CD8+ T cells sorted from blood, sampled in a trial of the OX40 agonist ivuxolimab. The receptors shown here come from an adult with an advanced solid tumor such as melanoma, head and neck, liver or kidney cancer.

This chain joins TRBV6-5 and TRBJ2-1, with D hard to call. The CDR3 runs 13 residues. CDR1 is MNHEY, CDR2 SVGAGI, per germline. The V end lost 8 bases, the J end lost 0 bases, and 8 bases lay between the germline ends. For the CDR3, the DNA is TGTGCCAGCCGGGCTTCCTCCTACAATGAGCAGTTCTTC. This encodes CASRASSYNEQFF.

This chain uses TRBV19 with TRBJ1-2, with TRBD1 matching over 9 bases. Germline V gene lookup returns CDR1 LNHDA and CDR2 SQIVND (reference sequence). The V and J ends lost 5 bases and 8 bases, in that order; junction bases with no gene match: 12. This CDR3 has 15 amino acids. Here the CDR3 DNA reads TGTGCCAGTAGTCTACAGGGGGCGTTTGGTTTGGGCTACACCTTC. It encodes CASSLQGAFGLGYTF.

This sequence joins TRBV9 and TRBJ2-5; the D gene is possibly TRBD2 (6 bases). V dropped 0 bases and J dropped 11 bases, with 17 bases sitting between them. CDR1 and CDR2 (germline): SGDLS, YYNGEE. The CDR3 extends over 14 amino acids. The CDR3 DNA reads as TGTGCCAGCAGCGTAGATTACAAAACGGGAGAGCAGTACTTC. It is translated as CASSVDYKTGEQYF.

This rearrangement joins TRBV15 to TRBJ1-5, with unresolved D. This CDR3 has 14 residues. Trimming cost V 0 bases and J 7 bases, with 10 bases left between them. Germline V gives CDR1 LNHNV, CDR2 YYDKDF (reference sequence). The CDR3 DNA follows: TGTGCCACCAGCAGAGATAGAACAGCCCAGCCCCAGCATTTT. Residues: CATSRDRTAQPQHF.

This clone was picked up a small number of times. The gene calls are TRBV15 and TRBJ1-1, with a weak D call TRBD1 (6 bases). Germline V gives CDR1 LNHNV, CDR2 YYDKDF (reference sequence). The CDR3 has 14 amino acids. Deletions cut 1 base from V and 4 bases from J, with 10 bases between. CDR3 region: CATSRGTVSTEAFF. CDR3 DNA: TGTGCCACCAGCAGAGGGACAGTCTCCACTGAAGCTTTCTTT. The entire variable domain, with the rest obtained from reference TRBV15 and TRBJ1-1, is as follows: DAMVIQNPRYQVTQFGKPVTLSCSQTLNHNVMYWYQQKSSQAPKLLFHYYDKDFNNEADTPDNFQSRRPNTSFCFLDIRSPGLGDTAMYLCATSRGTVSTEAFFGQGTRLTVV.

CDR3 sequence reads: CASSSYQRPQHF. Here the CDR3 DNA reads TGTGCCAGCAGCTCCTACCAAAGGCCCCAGCATTTT. The chain joins TRBV7-9 to TRBJ1-5, with D unclear. The germline V gene encodes CDR1 SEHNR and CDR2 FQNEAQ (reference sequence). V lost 4 bases and J 9 bases, leaving 10 bases between the germline ends. This CDR3 region has 12 residues.

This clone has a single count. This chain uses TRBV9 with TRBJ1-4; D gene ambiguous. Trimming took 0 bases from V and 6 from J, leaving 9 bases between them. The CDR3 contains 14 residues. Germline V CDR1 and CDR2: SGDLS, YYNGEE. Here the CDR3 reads CASSVGPGDEKLFF. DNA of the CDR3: TGTGCCAGCAGCGTAGGCCCTGGGGATGAAAAACTGTTTTTT.

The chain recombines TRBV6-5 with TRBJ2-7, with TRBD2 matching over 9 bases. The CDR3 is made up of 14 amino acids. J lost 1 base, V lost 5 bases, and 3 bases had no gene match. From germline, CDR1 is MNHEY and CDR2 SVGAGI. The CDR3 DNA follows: TGTGCCAGCAGTAGACTAGCGGCTTCCTACGAGCAGTACTTC. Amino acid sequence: CASSRLAASYEQYF.